These T cell receptor beta chains were read from a single sample in a study of lymphopenia after photon versus proton radiotherapy. Generated by immunoSEQ multiplex PCR, the TCRdb table keeps only in-frame clones and is missing some. The sample has 9,500 to 15,000 clones, 70% to 90% seen once. Sequenced material: peripheral blood, taken from a patient treated with proton-based radiotherapy. Receptor source: a man aged 55-75 years with pancreatic cancer. Each CDR3 is given with its conserved first and last residue. Fields, in order: clone size, V gene, J gene, CDR3 protein. Clone sizes are given selectively: once, few, many, or a class where the clone is expanded.

-,TRBV7-3,TRBJ2-3,CASSLYPTGTQSTDTQYF
-,TRBV19,TRBJ2-3,CASSARYPGTGILDTQYF
-,TRBV7-9,TRBJ2-2,CASSSGLGNTGELFF
-,TRBV5-1,TRBJ2-3,CASSRLIPGTDTQYF
-,TRBV11-3,TRBJ2-3,CASSLEQGMQYF
once,TRBV27,TRBJ2-2,CASSLLAGSSTGELFF
-,TRBV29-1,TRBJ2-3,CSVFGGRAITDTQYF
-,TRBV7-2,TRBJ2-5,CASSPHGTSGGTQYF
-,TRBV7-2,TRBJ2-7,CASSLGVTSGRAREQYF
-,TRBV6-1,TRBJ1-1,CASFNTRGTEAFF
-,TRBV19,TRBJ1-5,CASSPSRTGGNGGQPQHF
-,TRBV11-2,TRBJ1-1,CASSPGPTNTEAFF
-,TRBV28,TRBJ2-3,CASSSRDSGDTQYF
once,TRBV29-1,TRBJ2-2,CSVDVRGDTGELFF
-,TRBV30,TRBJ1-6,CAWSVNSPLHF
once,TRBV14,TRBJ2-2,CASSHWTGVNTGELFF
-,TRBV7-6,TRBJ2-3,CASSLFLGGTDTQYF
-,TRBV12-5,TRBJ2-5,CASGIGETQYF
few,TRBV7-9,TRBJ1-3,CAGTSGNTIYF
-,TRBV28,TRBJ1-1,CATNTGGRHNTEAFF
-,TRBV28,TRBJ1-2,CASGENYGYTF
few,TRBV4-1,TRBJ2-7,CASRNQPGTAYEQYF
-,TRBV7-6,TRBJ2-1,CASSGLQRNEQFF
once,TRBV11-2,TRBJ2-7,CASSLKTGTGIYEQYF
-,TRBV7-9,TRBJ1-4,CASSLSTGTNEKLFF
-,TRBV30,TRBJ2-3,CAWSRTVSTDTQYF
-,TRBV25-1,TRBJ2-1,CASSGLIQHNEQFF
-,TRBV11-2,TRBJ2-5,CASSWGVRETQYF
once,TRBV18,TRBJ1-6,CASSPLPLNSPLHF
-,TRBV5-6,TRBJ1-2,CASSLLQGKSGYTF
-,TRBV2,TRBJ2-1,CASSETGTGGNEQFF
-,TRBV4-1,TRBJ2-7,CASSHLGTSGSTYEQYF
-,TRBV4-2,TRBJ2-7,CASGFSGTGAYEQYF
few,TRBV19,TRBJ2-2,CASSMGLANTGELFF
-,TRBV7-8,TRBJ2-7,CATGTGVAYEQYF
-,TRBV7-2,TRBJ2-5,CASSLNRGRGETQYF
few,TRBV2,TRBJ2-7,CASSRQPYEQYF
-,TRBV27,TRBJ2-7,CASSLSGHYEQYF
-,TRBV27,TRBJ2-3,CASMGDFLDLQYF
-,TRBV5-6,TRBJ1-5,CASSPAPNQPQHF
-,TRBV7-2,TRBJ2-4,CASSLAPGQGNIQYF
-,TRBV5-4,TRBJ1-4,CASSLGGSRPNEKLFF
-,TRBV7-8,TRBJ2-5,CASSLKLAGETQYF
-,TRBV13,TRBJ2-3,CASSLNGASAGASTDTQYF
-,TRBV10-2,TRBJ2-1,CASSEDHSGSSYNEQFF
-,TRBV2,TRBJ1-5,CASSGQGEGNQPQHF